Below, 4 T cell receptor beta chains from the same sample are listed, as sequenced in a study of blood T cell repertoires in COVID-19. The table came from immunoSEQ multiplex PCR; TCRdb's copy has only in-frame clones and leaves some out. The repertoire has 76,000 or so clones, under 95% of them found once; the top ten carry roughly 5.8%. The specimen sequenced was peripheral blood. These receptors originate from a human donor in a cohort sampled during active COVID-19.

The DNA for the CDR3 is TGTGCCAGCAGTGAATGCCGGGACAGTGCGTCCTACAATGAGCAGTTCTTC. Protein sequence: CASSECRDSASYNEQFF. The chain has TRBV25-1 and TRBJ2-1, with TRBD1 matching 7 bases. This CDR3 region has 17 residues. Germline CDR1 MGHDK, CDR2 SYGVNS. The junction had 7 bases not matched to a gene; V was cut back by 1 base and J by 1 base.

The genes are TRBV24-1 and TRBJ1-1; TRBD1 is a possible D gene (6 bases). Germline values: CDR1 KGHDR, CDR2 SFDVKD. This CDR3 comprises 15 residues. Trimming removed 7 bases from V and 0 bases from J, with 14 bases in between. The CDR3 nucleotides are TGTGCCACCAGAGGAAAGGGACACCTGAACACTGAAGCTTTCTTT. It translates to CATRGKGHLNTEAFF.

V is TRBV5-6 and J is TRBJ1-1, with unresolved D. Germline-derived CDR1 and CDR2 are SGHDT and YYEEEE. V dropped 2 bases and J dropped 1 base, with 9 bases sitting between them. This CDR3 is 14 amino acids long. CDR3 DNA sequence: TGTGCCAGCAGCTTTGGGGAGCCGAACACTGAAGCTTTCTTT. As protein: CASSFGEPNTEAFF. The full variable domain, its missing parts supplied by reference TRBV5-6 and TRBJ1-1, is DAGVTQSPTHLIKTRGQQVTLRCSPKSGHDTVSWYQQALGQGPQFIFQYYEEEERQRGNFPDRFSGHQFPNYSSELNVNALLLGDSALYLCASSFGEPNTEAFFGQGTRLTVV.

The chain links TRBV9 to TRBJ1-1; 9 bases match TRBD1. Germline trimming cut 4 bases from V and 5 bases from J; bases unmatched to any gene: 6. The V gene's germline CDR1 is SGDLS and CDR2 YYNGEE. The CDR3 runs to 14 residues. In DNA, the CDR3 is TGTGCCAGCAGCCCGACAGGGGGTTGGACTGAAGCTTTCTTT. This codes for CASSPTGGWTEAFF.